This entry is about one T cell receptor (beta chain). One entry per CDR3 protein, called by TCRdb with MiXCR from the 5' RACE reads. The table includes roughly 50,000 distinct CDR3 sequences, approximately 25% detected once. This CDR3 comprises 15 residues. The V and J ends lost 7 bases and 10 bases respectively, with 23 bases between them. The rearrangement uses TRBV12-3 or TRBV12-4 and TRBJ2-1, with a weak D call TRBD2 (7 bases). The TCR comes from a female donor with breast cancer. Sequenced material: tumor-infiltrating naive CD4+ T cells sorted from the breast tumor. Sample subset: naive CD4+ T cells, CD4+CD45RA+CD25-. CDR3 in amino acids: CASTVLVGKGGEQFF. The DNA of the CDR3 is TGTGCCAGCACCGTGCTCGTCGGGAAGGGGGGGGAGCAGTTCTTC.